A selection of T cell receptor beta chains follows, all from one sample in a study of cytomegalovirus exposure and HLA in healthy donors. TCRdb's copy holds only in-frame clones and misses some; the assay was immunoSEQ multiplex PCR. Of approximately 210,000 clones detected, about 90% appear once; the ten largest clones hold just under 3%. The sample consisted of PBMCs. The receptors stem from a woman aged 18-29 years in good health and CMV-seronegative. CDR3s include the opening cysteine and the closing phenylalanine or tryptophan. Fields, in order: D gene, V gene, clone size, J gene, CDR3 protein, CDR3 DNA. A D gene is named only where the DNA matches it firmly. The size entry is marked missing in some rows and otherwise reads once, few, many or a size class.

NA	TRBV28	NA	TRBJ1-5	CASLTSSTAGNQPQHF	TGTGCCAGCCTTACCTCTTCGACAGCTGGCAATCAGCCCCAGCATTTT
NA	TRBV5-1	NA	TRBJ2-3	CASSPPGRTDTQYF	TGCGCCAGCAGCCCACCCGGGAGAACAGATACGCAGTATTTT
TRBD1	TRBV5-1	NA	TRBJ2-7	CASSRTGIGYEQYF	TGCGCCAGCAGCCGGACAGGAATAGGATACGAGCAGTACTTC
TRBD1	TRBV5-1	NA	TRBJ2-7	CASSLGLGTGTYEQYF	TGCGCCAGCAGCTTGGGTCTCGGGACAGGTACCTACGAGCAGTACTTC
NA	TRBV18	NA	TRBJ2-5	CASSPGSRGREETQYF	TGTGCCAGCTCACCGGGCTCCCGAGGGCGGGAAGAGACCCAGTACTTC
NA	TRBV28	few	TRBJ1-1	CASSLYTNTEAFF	TGTGCCAGCAGTTTGTACACGAACACTGAAGCTTTCTTT
TRBD1	TRBV29-1	few	TRBJ2-2	CSVGAPTGINTGELFF	TGCAGCGTGGGGGCTCCGACAGGGATTAACACCGGGGAGCTGTTTTTT
NA	TRBV18	NA	TRBJ2-2	CASSPPGNTGELFF	TGTGCCAGCTCACCTCCCGGGAACACCGGGGAGCTGTTTTTT
NA	TRBV5-1	NA	TRBJ2-1	CASSLPTGGQFDGSSYNEQFF	TGCGCCAGCAGCTTACCGACCGGAGGACAATTCGACGGGAGCTCCTACAATGAGCAGTTCTTC
NA	TRBV30	NA	TRBJ2-5	CAWSASPRREAQYF	TGTGCCTGGAGTGCCTCCCCGCGGAGGGAGGCCCAGTACTTC
TRBD1	TRBV5-1	NA	TRBJ2-7	CASSARQGKQYF	TGCGCCAGCAGCGCGAGACAGGGAAAGCAGTACTTC
NA	TRBV27	NA	TRBJ2-5	CASSLSKQGGETQYF	TGTGCCAGCAGTTTATCGAAACAGGGTGGCGAGACCCAGTACTTC
TRBD2	TRBV25-1	NA	TRBJ2-7	CASTRGTSGYEQYF	TGTGCCAGCACCCGGGGGACTAGCGGCTACGAGCAGTACTTC
NA	TRBV27	NA	TRBJ2-7	CATRGPVTPSEQYF	TGTGCCACCCGGGGTCCGGTCACCCCTTCCGAGCAGTACTTC
TRBD2	TRBV15	NA	TRBJ2-7	CATSVAGSSYEQYF	TGTGCCACCAGCGTAGCGGGGAGCTCCTACGAGCAGTACTTC
TRBD2	TRBV7-9	once	TRBJ2-7	CASSPGGFYEQYF	TGTGCCAGCAGCCCGGGGGGTTTCTACGAGCAGTACTTC
TRBD2	TRBV7-8	NA	TRBJ2-5	CASSWGSGRAGETQYF	TGTGCCAGCAGCTGGGGTAGCGGGAGGGCCGGGGAGACCCAGTACTTC
TRBD2	TRBV27	NA	TRBJ2-5	CASSLEAGGGGQETQYF	TGTGCCAGCAGTTTAGAGGCGGGAGGGGGGGGACAAGAGACCCAGTACTTC
NA	TRBV9	NA	TRBJ2-3	CASSVGGVTDTQYF	TGTGCCAGCAGCGTAGGGGGGGTCACAGATACGCAGTATTTT
NA	TRBV29-1	NA	TRBJ1-2	CSVEVLELYGYTF	TGCAGCGTTGAAGTACTAGAGCTCTATGGCTACACCTTC
NA	TRBV6-5	few	TRBJ1-5	CASGSGDLSNQPQHF	TGTGCCAGCGGGTCGGGAGACCTTAGCAATCAGCCCCAGCATTTT
TRBD1	TRBV7-2	NA	TRBJ2-6	CASTLTGQGAWANVLTF	TGTGCCAGCACCCTGACCGGACAGGGGGCTTGGGCCAACGTCCTGACTTTC
TRBD1	TRBV5-1	NA	TRBJ2-7	CASSPGQGAQREQYF	TGCGCCAGCAGCCCGGGACAGGGGGCGCAACGCGAGCAGTACTTC
NA	TRBV27	NA	TRBJ1-5	CASSLLGVDQPQHF	TGTGCCAGCAGTTTATTAGGGGTTGATCAGCCCCAGCATTTT
TRBD1	TRBV5-1	NA	TRBJ2-1	CASSILRAGGLNEQFF	TGCGCCAGCTCTATCCTCCGGGCAGGGGGTCTCAATGAGCAGTTCTTC
TRBD2	TRBV7-2	once	TRBJ2-2	CASRLAGAGELFF	TGTGCCAGCAGACTAGCGGGAGCGGGGGAGCTGTTTTTT
NA	TRBV4-1	NA	TRBJ1-5	CASSREGFQQPQHF	TGCGCCAGCAGCCGGGAGGGGTTTCAGCAGCCCCAGCATTTT
TRBD1	TRBV2	NA	TRBJ2-7	CASIEGAGEQYF	TGTGCCAGCATCGAGGGGGCTGGCGAGCAGTACTTC
NA	TRBV4-2	NA	TRBJ1-4	CASSQGLAQGELLGEKLFF	TGTGCCAGCAGCCAAGGTTTAGCACAGGGCGAATTGCTAGGTGAAAAACTGTTTTTT
NA	TRBV7-2	few	TRBJ2-7	CASSLVVEPSYEQYF	TGTGCCAGCAGCTTAGTGGTGGAGCCCTCCTACGAGCAGTACTTC
NA	TRBV5-1	NA	TRBJ1-2	CARGQSNYGYTF	TGCGCCAGAGGACAGTCTAACTATGGCTACACCTTC
TRBD2	TRBV2	NA	TRBJ2-1	CASSSGTSEVNEQFF	TGTGCCAGCAGTTCCGGGACTAGTGAGGTGAATGAGCAGTTCTTC
TRBD2	TRBV19	NA	TRBJ2-1	CASSRLAGTLNEQFF	TGTGCCAGTTCGAGACTAGCGGGAACCCTCAATGAGCAGTTCTTC
NA	TRBV2	NA	TRBJ1-2	CASSEGAPPILTF	TGTGCCAGCAGTGAAGGGGCCCCGCCCATCCTCACCTTC
TRBD1	TRBV2	NA	TRBJ2-7	CASRDRVHSYEQYF	TGTGCCAGCAGGGACAGGGTTCACTCCTACGAGCAGTACTTC
NA	TRBV7-9	NA	TRBJ2-5	CASSLNWGQTNQETQYF	TGTGCCAGCAGCTTAAATTGGGGGCAGACCAACCAAGAGACCCAGTACTTC
NA	TRBV27	NA	TRBJ2-5	CASSLLRQQETQYF	TGTGCCAGCAGTTTATTAAGACAGCAAGAGACCCAGTACTTC
NA	TRBV6-5	NA	TRBJ1-2	CASSYRGTARNYGYTF	TGTGCCAGCAGTTACCGGGGGACCGCCAGAAACTATGGCTACACCTTC